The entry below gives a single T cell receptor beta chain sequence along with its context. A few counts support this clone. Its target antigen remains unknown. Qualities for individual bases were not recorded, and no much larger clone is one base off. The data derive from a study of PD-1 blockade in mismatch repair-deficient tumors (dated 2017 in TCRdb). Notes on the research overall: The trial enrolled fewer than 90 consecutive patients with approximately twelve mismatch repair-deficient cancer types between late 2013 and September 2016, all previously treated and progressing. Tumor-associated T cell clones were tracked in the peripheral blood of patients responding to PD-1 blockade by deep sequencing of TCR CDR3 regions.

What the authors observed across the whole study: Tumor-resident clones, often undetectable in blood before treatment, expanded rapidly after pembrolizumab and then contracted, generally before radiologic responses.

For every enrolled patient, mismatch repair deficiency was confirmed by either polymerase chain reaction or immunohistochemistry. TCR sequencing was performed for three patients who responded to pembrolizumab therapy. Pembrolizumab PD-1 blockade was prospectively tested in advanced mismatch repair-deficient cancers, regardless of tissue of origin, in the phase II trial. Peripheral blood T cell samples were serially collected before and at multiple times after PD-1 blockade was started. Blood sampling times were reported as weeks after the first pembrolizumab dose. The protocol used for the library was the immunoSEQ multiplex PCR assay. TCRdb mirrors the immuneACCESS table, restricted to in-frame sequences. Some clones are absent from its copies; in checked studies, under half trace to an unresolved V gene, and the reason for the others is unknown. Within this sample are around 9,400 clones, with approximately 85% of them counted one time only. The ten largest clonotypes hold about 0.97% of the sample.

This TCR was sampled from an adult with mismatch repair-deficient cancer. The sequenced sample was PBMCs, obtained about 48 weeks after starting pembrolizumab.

CDR3 reads: CASSPGTVNTEAFF. Here is the DNA: TGCGCCAGCAGCCCTGGGACAGTGAACACTGAAGCTTTCTTT. Rearrangement joined TRBV5-1 to TRBJ1-1, with 7 central nucleotides matching TRBD1. From the germline V gene, CDR1 is SGHRS and CDR2 is YFSETQ. Germline trimming amounts to 4 bases on V and 0 bases on J, with 3 as the count of junction bases outside the gene matches. The CDR3 runs 14 amino acids, cysteine and phenylalanine included. Only the CDR3 region is kept as DNA, spanning 42 bases read in frame from base 1. Reference TRBV5-1 and TRBJ1-1 genes cover what lies past the CDR3, so the full variable domain is KAGVTQTPRYLIKTRGQQVTLSCSPISGHRSVSWYQQTPGQGLQFLFEYFSETQRNKGNFPGRFSGRQFSNSRSEMNVSTLELGDSALYLCASSPGTVNTEAFFGQGTRLTVV.